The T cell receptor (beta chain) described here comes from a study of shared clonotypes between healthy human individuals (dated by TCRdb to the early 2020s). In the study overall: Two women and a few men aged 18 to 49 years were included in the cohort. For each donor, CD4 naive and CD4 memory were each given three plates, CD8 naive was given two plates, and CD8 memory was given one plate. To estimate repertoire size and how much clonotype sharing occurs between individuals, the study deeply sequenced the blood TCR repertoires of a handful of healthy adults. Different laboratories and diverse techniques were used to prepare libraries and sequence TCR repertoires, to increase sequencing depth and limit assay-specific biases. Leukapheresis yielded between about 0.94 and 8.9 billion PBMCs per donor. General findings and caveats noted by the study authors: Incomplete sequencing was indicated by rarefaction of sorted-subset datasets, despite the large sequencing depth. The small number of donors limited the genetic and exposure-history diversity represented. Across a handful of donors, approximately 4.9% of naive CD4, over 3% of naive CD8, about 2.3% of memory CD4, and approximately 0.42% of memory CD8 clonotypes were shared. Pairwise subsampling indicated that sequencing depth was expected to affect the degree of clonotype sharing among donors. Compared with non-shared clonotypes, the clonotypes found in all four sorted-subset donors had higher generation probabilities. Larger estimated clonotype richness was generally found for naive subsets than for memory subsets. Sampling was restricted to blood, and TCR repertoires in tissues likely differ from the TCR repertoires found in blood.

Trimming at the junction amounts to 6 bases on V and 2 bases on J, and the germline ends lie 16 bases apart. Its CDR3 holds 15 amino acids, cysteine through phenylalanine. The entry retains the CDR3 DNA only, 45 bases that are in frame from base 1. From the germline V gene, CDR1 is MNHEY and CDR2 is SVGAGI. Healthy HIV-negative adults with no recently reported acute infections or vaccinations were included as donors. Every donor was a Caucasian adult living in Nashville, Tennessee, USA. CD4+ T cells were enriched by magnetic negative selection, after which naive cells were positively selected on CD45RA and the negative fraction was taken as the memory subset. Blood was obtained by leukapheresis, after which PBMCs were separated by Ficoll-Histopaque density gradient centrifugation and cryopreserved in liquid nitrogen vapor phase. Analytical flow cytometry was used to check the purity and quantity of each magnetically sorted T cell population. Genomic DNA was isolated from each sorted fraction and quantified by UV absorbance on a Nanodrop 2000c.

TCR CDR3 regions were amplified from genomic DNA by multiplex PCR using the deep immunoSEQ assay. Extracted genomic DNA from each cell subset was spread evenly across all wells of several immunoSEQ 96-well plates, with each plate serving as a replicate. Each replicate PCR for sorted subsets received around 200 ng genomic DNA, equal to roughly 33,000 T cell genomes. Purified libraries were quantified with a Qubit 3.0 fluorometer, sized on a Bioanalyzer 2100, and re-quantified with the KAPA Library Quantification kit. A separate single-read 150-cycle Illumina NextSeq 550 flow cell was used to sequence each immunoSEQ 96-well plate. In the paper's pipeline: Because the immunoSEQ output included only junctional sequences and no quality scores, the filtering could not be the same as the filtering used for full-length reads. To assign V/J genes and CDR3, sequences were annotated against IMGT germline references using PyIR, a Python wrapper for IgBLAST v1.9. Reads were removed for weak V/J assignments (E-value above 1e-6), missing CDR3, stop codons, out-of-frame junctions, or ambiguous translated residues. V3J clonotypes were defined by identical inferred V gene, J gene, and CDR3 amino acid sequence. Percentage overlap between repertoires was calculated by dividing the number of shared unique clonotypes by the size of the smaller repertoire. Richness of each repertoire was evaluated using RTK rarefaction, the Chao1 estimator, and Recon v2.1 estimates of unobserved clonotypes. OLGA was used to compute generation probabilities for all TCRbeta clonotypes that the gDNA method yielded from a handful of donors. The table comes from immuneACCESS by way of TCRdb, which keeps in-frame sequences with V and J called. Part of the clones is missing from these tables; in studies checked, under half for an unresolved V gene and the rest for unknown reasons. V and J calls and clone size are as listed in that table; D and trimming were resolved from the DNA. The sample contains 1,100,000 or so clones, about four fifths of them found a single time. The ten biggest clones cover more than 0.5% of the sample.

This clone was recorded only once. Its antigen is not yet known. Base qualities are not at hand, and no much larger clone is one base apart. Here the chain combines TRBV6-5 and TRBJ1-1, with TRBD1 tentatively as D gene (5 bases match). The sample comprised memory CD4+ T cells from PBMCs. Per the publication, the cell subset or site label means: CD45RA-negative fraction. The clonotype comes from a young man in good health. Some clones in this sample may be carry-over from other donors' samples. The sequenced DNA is TGTGCCAGCAGCCGTAGGAGAGACAGTAACACTGAAGCTTTCTTT. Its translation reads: CASSRRRDSNTEAFF.